The rows below give T cell receptor beta chains drawn from one sample of a study of OX40 agonist ivuxolimab in advanced cancers. TCRdb's copy holds only in-frame clones and misses some; the assay was immunoSEQ multiplex PCR. The table lists about 62,000 clones, less than 85% of them singletons, with 4% in the top ten. The source was CD4+ or CD8+ T cells sorted from blood, collected in a trial of the OX40 agonist ivuxolimab. The receptors shown here come from an adult with an advanced solid tumor such as melanoma, head and neck, liver or kidney cancer. The CDR3 runs from the conserved cysteine through the conserved F or W. Each record gives: CDR3 length, J gene, V gene, CDR3 protein.

15 TRBJ1-2 TRBV7-2 CASSLEGQAGGGYTF
15 TRBJ2-7 TRBV19 CASRMTSGGTYEQYF
14 TRBJ1-4 TRBV19 CASSPGTGAEKLFF
16 TRBJ2-1 TRBV7-8 CASSLTGSGRGNEQFF
14 TRBJ2-7 TRBV10-3 CAISEGTGFYEQYF
15 TRBJ2-7 TRBV10-3 CAISLGTGATYEQYF
13 TRBJ1-5 TRBV5-1 CASSLDSNQPQHF
12 TRBJ1-5 TRBV1 CTNRGLNQPQHF
13 TRBJ1-2 TRBV7-9 CASRLPLEDGYTF
14 TRBJ1-2 TRBV6-6 CASSYEGGGYGYTF
14 TRBJ2-7 TRBV2 CASSLTSVKYEQYF
15 TRBJ2-1 TRBV14 CASSQGLNPYNEQFF
15 TRBJ2-4 TRBV7-2 CASSLRDGAKNIQYF
15 TRBJ2-1 TRBV13 CASSFWSPNGNEQFF
14 TRBJ2-2 TRBV10-3 CAIRPTSESGELFF
15 TRBJ2-1 TRBV4-1 CASSLRGGIYNEQFF
14 TRBJ2-3 TRBV7-9 CASSPSGGTDTQYF
13 TRBJ2-2 TRBV7-3 CASSSRVPGELFF
14 TRBJ2-7 TRBV28 CASSLDRGSGEQYF
13 TRBJ1-1 TRBV28 CASRRRMNTEAFF
16 TRBJ2-1 TRBV27 CASSSLAGGPDNEQFF
15 TRBJ1-3 TRBV29-1 CSVTMTGDSGNTIYF
14 TRBJ2-2 TRBV19 CASSIGKNTGELFF
14 TRBJ2-1 TRBV5-4 CASSLASSGDEQFF
14 TRBJ2-7 TRBV2 CASSSGQRFYEQYF
15 TRBJ1-2 TRBV6-6 CASSYDGGARYGYTF
17 TRBJ2-7 TRBV10-2 CASSKNANGGYSYEQYF
16 TRBJ2-3 TRBV15 CATSRERGRGTDTQYF
13 TRBJ2-5 TRBV7-9 CASSSWGQETQYF
16 TRBJ2-2 TRBV5-4 CASSLDGMGVGGELFF
14 TRBJ1-5 TRBV11-2 CASSLEAAGFPQHF
15 TRBJ1-5 TRBV27 CASSPAAGPNQPQHF
13 TRBJ2-3 TRBV10-2 CASGSGSTDTQYF
14 TRBJ2-5 TRBV6-6 CASLLGTSEETQYF
14 TRBJ1-5 TRBV6-5 CASSYSQGHQPQHF
16 TRBJ2-2 TRBV28 CASSPANPGTGGELFF
14 TRBJ1-1 TRBV6-1 CASSPTKDGTEAFF
15 TRBJ2-5 TRBV11-2 CASSPDHQRAQTQYF
13 TRBJ1-1 TRBV6-6 CASSYRSNTEAFF
11 TRBJ1-2 TRBV27 CATGLGGGYTF
13 TRBJ1-1 TRBV27 CASRALWNTEAFF